Listed here is a single T cell receptor (beta chain). This record belongs to a study of blood T cell repertoires in COVID-19. Across the study: COVID-19 samples from acute and convalescent phases originated in the United States, Italy and Spain. Sources were T cells, B-cell-depleted T cells, or PBMCs; the material itself was cDNA or gDNA.

How the authors handled the data: By means of reference gene primer amplification, nucleated cell counts were estimated. This table comes from immunoSEQ multiplex PCR, and its TCRdb copy is limited to in-frame clones, with some not included. Clone size and V and J calls were adopted from that table, with D and trimming inferred from the DNA. Of 120,000 or so clones listed, less than 85% are singletons. CDR1 WNHNN and CDR2 SYGVQD come from the germline V gene (reference sequence). The CDR3 consists of 15 residues. Trimming cost V 6 bases and J 1 base, with 15 bases left between them. Specimen: peripheral blood. The genes are TRBV10-1 and TRBJ1-1, with a tentative D call TRBD1 (6 bases). The TCR originated in a human donor with acute or convalescent COVID-19. The donor label of this sample is uncertain. The CDR3: CASRPGAGRNTEAFF. The CDR3 nucleotides read TGCGCCAGCAGACCAGGGGCTGGGCGGAACACTGAAGCTTTCTTT.